This T cell receptor beta chain was sequenced for a study of vaccination effects on CD4 cells after COVID-19. Study-level information: After the second dose, samples were taken at median day 72.

This CDR3 is 13 amino acids long. Germline CDR1 and CDR2: GTSNPN and SVGIG (reference sequence). V gave up 5 bases and J gave up 4 bases, with 14 bases separating them. Measured with immunoSEQ multiplex PCR; TCRdb has only the in-frame clones, and not every one. The data show tens of thousands of clones, around 79% seen once. The authors isolated CD4+ T cells after around 11 days of culture. Participants received two doses of either the BNT162b2 or mRNA-1273 vaccine. At days 3 and 7, half of the medium was exchanged for IL-2 medium. Points on this clone: Its antigen is as yet unknown.

Sample: CD4+ T cells from PBMCs cultured without peptide, taken after COVID-19 vaccination. The chain combines TRBV30 with TRBJ2-5; either TRBD1 or TRBD2 may fit D (5 bases each). The sequence came from a human donor who received a COVID-19 vaccine. The CDR3 DNA follows: TGTGCCTGGGGACATCTAGCAGGAGAGACCCAGTACTTC. Its protein product is CAWGHLAGETQYF. The variable domain in full, with the rest retrieved from reference TRBV30 and TRBJ2-5, is SQTIHQWPATLVQPVGSPLSLECTVEGTSNPNLYWYRQAAGRGLQLLFYSVGIGQISSEVPQNLSASRPQDRQFILSSKKLLLSDSGFYLCAWGHLAGETQYFGPGTRLLVL.